This T cell receptor (beta chain) emerged from a study of cytomegalovirus exposure and HLA in healthy donors (dated by TCRdb to about 2017). In the study overall: According to an earlier analysis of a few hundred of the donors, 150 million to 200 million T cells yielded some 110 million unique TCR beta sequences and approximately 280 Gb of sequence data. An early release that covered fewer than 750 HLA-typed donors contained approximately 300 gigabases of sequencing data and about 93 million unique TCR sequences. Of the 300 to 500 genotyped donors, roughly 76% were placed in the genetic ancestry cluster associated with self-reported Caucasian donors. The study was designed to test whether signatures of past pathogen exposure could be identified by cataloging public T cell receptors. The study used immunosequencing to profile the T cell repertoires of 670 or so subjects and linked those repertoires to cytomegalovirus serostatus. Along with the approximately 700-subject first cohort, a separate validation cohort of over a hundred different subjects was used. The study combined high-throughput TCR immunosequencing, statistical association of individual TCRs with disease status, and machine learning to predict cytomegalovirus infection status. To study patterns of TCR occurrence, a later analysis re-analyzed previously published TCR beta repertoires from around 660 donors and added high-resolution HLA genotyping. The later analysis used no new phenotypic data to find candidate immune exposures, relying instead on TCR beta sequences and their occurrence across donors. An earlier analysis of 587 of the donors used high-throughput TCR beta sequencing to judge whether each TCR beta V gene segment behaved as functional or pseudogenic. Donor age, sex, ethnicity and CMV serostatus were compiled alongside the repertoire data. A later genetic analysis took genome-wide SNP genotypes for about three fifths of the 666 donors and used that subset as a discovery cohort. All discovery cohort repertoires had been generated on a single sequencing platform. Class I and class II HLA loci were covered by the typing at four-digit resolution. Typing coverage varied by locus: 629-630 donors for A, B, C, DRB1 and DQB1; roughly 510 for DQA1; over 600 for DPA1; roughly 450 for DPB1. Several DR-DQ haplotypes were handled as single units for association and clustering, since linkage in the cohort was strong. Across 398 genotyped donors of the cohort, an average of about 240,000 unique TCR beta nucleotide sequences per donor were sequenced, and approximately 17% of those sequences were non-productive.

Concerning this clone: Its antigen is not yet known. The record has no base qualities; no much larger clone is one base away.

The cohort was made up of approximately 700 healthy bone marrow donors. All cohort members were sampled while nominally healthy, although unrecorded immune exposures were likely present. The donor was CMV seropositive and belonged to the group of 250 to 300 seropositive cohort members. Each donor provided a peripheral blood sample, and peripheral blood mononuclear cells were used for TCR beta sequencing. Genomic DNA extraction from the blood cell samples was performed with the Qiagen DNeasy Blood Extraction Kit. Library generation was performed with the immunoSEQ multiplex PCR assay. For the multiplex PCR, a mixture combining 60 forward primers for TCR Vbeta segments and 13 reverse primers for TCR Jbeta segments was used. The CDR3 region of rearranged TCR beta genes was amplified from genomic DNA with a multiplex PCR assay. Amplified TCR beta libraries were sequenced as 87-base-pair reads on the Illumina HiSeq System. For the original study's pipeline: A later analysis tallied around 80 million unique TCR beta chains across the 666 repertoires, and approximately 12 million of those chains were shared by two or more donors. Raw reads were error-corrected and collapsed into unique sequences with a nearest-neighbor algorithm that merged closely related sequences to remove PCR and sequencing errors. To assign V, D and J gene segments, CDR3 sequences were aligned to IMGT reference sequences. For a sequence to be retained, a match of at least six nucleotides to both a V gene segment and a J gene segment was required. A rearrangement counted as productive if the CDR3 had no stop codons and remained in frame with V and J, and every other rearrangement counted as non-productive. CDR3 was defined by IMGT convention, running from the second conserved V-encoded cysteine to the conserved J-encoded phenylalanine. In an earlier analysis of just under 600 of the donors, sequences lacking an unambiguous match to a single V gene segment were excluded. An earlier analysis of several hundred of the donors called V segments functional above 56.7% productive rearrangements and segregating when the between-donor standard deviation exceeded 5%. To diagnose cytomegalovirus status from the catalog of TCR beta chain sequences, a statistical classification framework was built. V and J gene assignment, in a later analysis, came from comparing TCR nucleotide sequences with IMGT/GENE-DB human TR gene sequences. Using the TCRdist pipeline, a later analysis assigned CDR3 sequences along with most-parsimonious VDJ recombination scenarios. In a later analysis, each TCR beta chain was defined by its CDR3 amino acid sequence together with its V-gene family, and reads lacking a unique V-gene family were excluded. A later analysis removed several hundred highly shared, low-generation-probability nucleotide sequences to deal with suspected cross-contamination and a sequencing artifact. In a later analysis, a clonal expansion index for each public chain was calculated from normalized within-repertoire ranks of inferred template counts. Generation probabilities in a later analysis came from a VDJ recombination model fitted to out-of-frame rearrangements, and those results were checked against IGoR. In a later analysis, TCR-TCR, TCR-HLA and TCR-CMV co-occurrence was scored with hypergeometric tests, and a repertoire-size bias correction was applied to TCR pairs. To estimate false discovery rates, a later analysis permuted the HLA or CMV assignments 20 times. In a later analysis, co-occurring TCRs were grouped with DBSCAN, and TCRdist sequence similarity was added when clustering was performed within HLA-allele-positive subsets. Co-occurrence clustering excluded repertoires with fewer than 30,000 or more than 120,000 public chains, plus five with anomalous nucleotide sharing. Here the immuneACCESS table is served through TCRdb, limited to in-frame sequences with V and J called. Missing clones are a known gap in these copies; in checked studies unresolved V genes cover under half, and the rest lacks a known reason. V, J and clone size reflect that table, while D and trimming were determined from the DNA. This sample holds 210,000 or so clones; 77% were observed only once. The ten largest clones add up to approximately 2.6% of the sample.

Trimming takes 2 bases from V and 6 bases from J, and the germline ends sit 8 bases apart. The CDR3, cysteine through phenylalanine, is 12 amino acids long. Only the CDR3 part of the read is kept: 36 bases, read in frame from the first base. According to the germline V gene, CDR1 reads SGHDT and CDR2 reads YYEEEE. Overall results and qualifications from the work: Because HLA typing was missing for some donors at each locus, association tests included only the typed subset. A further reported finding was that TCR beta sequences accurately predicted the HLA-A and HLA-B alleles for most subjects in the first cohort. When HLA alleles, especially DR and DQ, strongly co-occurred, attributing TCR associations to individual alleles was difficult. Most TCR sequences were observed very rarely across donors, whereas some public TCRs were present in many individuals. In a later analysis, HLA-associated TCR beta chains were found to be more clonally expanded and to have lower generation probabilities than equally common non-associated chains. A later analysis associated 16,951 TCR beta sequences with specific HLA alleles at a false discovery rate of 0.05. Linkage disequilibrium might explain the correlated functional status among segregating V segments, but an unknown experimental factor could not be ruled out. The earlier analysis of nearly 600 of the donors excluded some 15 rarely observed V segments, including chromosome 9 orphons, because counts were too low. The only immune exposure information available for the cohort was CMV serostatus. Sequencing depth was assumed to be roughly uniform across donors in the presence/absence analyses, though that assumption may not hold. The authors suggested that the approach could potentially be generalized to other disease states and immunological phenotypes. In vitro tests confirmed that a few of the cytomegalovirus-associated TCR beta chains recognize cytomegalovirus antigens. In a later analysis, the rate of TCR association differed among HLA loci, with DRB1 alleles having the most associated TCRs and HLA-C alleles having the fewest. In a later analysis, several top co-occurrence clusters were reported to appear linked to parvovirus B19, influenza, CMV and Epstein-Barr virus. Most CMV-associated TCR beta chains appeared to be HLA-restricted in a later analysis, and the HLA associations seemed to be driven largely by CMV exposure. This cohort had only TCR beta chains sequenced, and the lack of alpha or paired-chain data limited which features could be detected. Some IMGT-functional V segments, including TRBV6-2 and TRBV6-3, could not be distinguished by the 87-base-pair reads and were therefore excluded. In a later genetic analysis, fewer N-insertions in productive TCRs were reported among donors in an Asian-associated ancestry cluster than the approximately 670-donor mean. A cluster of highly shared sequence variants was judged likely to be a technical artifact of the sequencing pipeline. The study listed 150 to 200 TCR beta chains as associated with cytomegalovirus. Cytomegalovirus status was reported to be diagnosed by the classifier with high specificity and sensitivity in both the original and validation cohorts. In a later genetic analysis, a missense DCLRE1C variant was associated with V-gene and J-gene trimming of TCR beta chains, and the association was replicated in an independent cohort. In an earlier analysis of about 600 of the donors, most TCR beta V segments appeared in productive rearrangements about 87% or about 30% of the time, broadly matching IMGT annotations.

Recombination linked TRBV5-6 to TRBJ1-2, with an unclear D gene assignment. The source material was PBMCs. The sequence was collected from a woman aged 55-69 years in good health and CMV-seropositive. CDR3 reads: CASSFRRNGYTF. Read as DNA, the sequence is TGTGCCAGCAGCTTTCGTAGAAATGGCTACACCTTC.